Below are 15 T cell receptor beta chains sequenced from a single sample in a study of spatial heterogeneity in lung cancer. MiXCR, run by TCRdb on the 5' RACE reads, gives a single entry per CDR3 protein. In the table there are approximately 22,000 distinct CDR3 sequences, about 5.6% of which are singletons. Documented time point: sample taken at primary tumor resection. Sequences were derived from PBMCs, sampled at surgery. All receptors come from a male donor with early-stage non-small cell lung cancer.

The table lists this clonotype with many counts. This chain joins TRBV20-1 and TRBJ2-1, with TRBD2 matching 7 bases. Germline trimming cut 3 bases from V and 6 bases from J; bases unmatched to any gene: 2. Germline V lookup: CDR1 DFQATT, CDR2 SNEGSKA (reference sequence). There are 12 residues in the CDR3. The CDR3 here is CSASSGPNEQFF. The CDR3 region has the DNA TGCAGTGCTAGTAGCGGGCCCAATGAGCAGTTCTTC.

This clonotype was seen repeatedly, ten times or more. The chain carries TRBV2 and TRBJ1-1, with 11 bases lining up with TRBD1. This CDR3 has 13 amino acids. Trimming cost V 10 bases and J 5 bases; bases outside gene matches: 6. The germline V gene encodes CDR1 SNHLY and CDR2 FYNNEI. The chain's CDR3 is CANGQGAWTEAFF. The CDR3 DNA reads as TGTGCCAACGGACAGGGGGCATGGACTGAAGCTTTCTTT.

Ten or more counts support this clonotype. The chain recombines TRBV15 with TRBJ2-6; tentatively, D is TRBD1 (6 bases). Germline lookup yields CDR1 LNHNV and CDR2 YYDKDF (reference sequence). The length of the CDR3 is 15 residues. V gave up 1 base and J gave up 4 bases, with 8 bases separating them. CDR3 in DNA: TGTGCCACCAGCAGAGCAGGGGTCGGGGCCAACGTCCTGACTTTC. Its translation is CATSRAGVGANVLTF.

The genes are TRBV6-2 or TRBV6-3 and TRBJ2-3, with TRBD2 matching over 7 bases. This CDR3 has 16 residues. V shed 0 bases, J shed 2 bases, and the junction held 5 bases outside the gene matches. Germline lookup yields CDR1 MNHEY and CDR2 SVGEGT. The CDR3 reads CASSYSLAVVTDTQYF. CDR3 in DNA: TGTGCCAGCAGTTACTCCCTAGCGGTAGTCACAGATACGCAGTATTTT.

J is TRBJ1-3 and V is TRBV7-2; D remains unclear. Trimming shortened V by 2 bases and J by 4 bases, and 12 bases separated the two germline ends. The CDR3 consists of 15 residues. CDR1 SGHTA and CDR2 FQGNSA come from the germline V gene. CDR3 bases: TGTGCCAGCAGCTTAAGCTCACGTGGGGGAAACACCATATATTTT. Translated: CASSLSSRGGNTIYF.

The sample holds a few counts of this clonotype. The chain is built from TRBV12-3 or TRBV12-4 and TRBJ2-7, with D possibly matching TRBD2 (6 bases). The CDR3 totals 11 residues. The V and J ends lost 6 bases and 5 bases respectively, with 8 bases between them. In nucleotides, the CDR3 is TGTGCCAGCAGCGGGGAGGACGAGCAGTACTTC. The encoded protein is CASSGEDEQYF.

This sequence joins TRBV6-5 and TRBJ2-7; 11 bases align to TRBD2. Unmatched junction bases numbered 14, after V lost 8 bases and J lost 2 bases. The CDR3 is 17 residues long. The V gene's germline CDR1 is MNHEY and CDR2 SVGAGI. The CDR3 sequence is CASCGTSSGRPAYEQYF. The CDR3, as DNA: TGTGCCAGCTGCGGGACCTCTAGCGGGAGGCCTGCCTACGAGCAGTACTTC.

This clonotype has ten or more counts. The chain combines TRBV19 with TRBJ2-4; 7 bases agree with TRBD2. The germline V gene has CDR1 LNHDA and CDR2 SQIVND (reference sequence). Trimming cost V 6 bases and J 1 base; bases outside gene matches: 18. CDR3 length: 19 amino acids. The CDR3 sequence is CASRGARVEAGLAKNIQYF. CDR3 sequence (DNA): TGTGCCAGTAGAGGGGCTCGAGTTGAAGCGGGGTTGGCCAAAAACATTCAGTACTTC.

As regards this clonotype: One end of the junction fails to match germline, which may point to a read error. The chain employs TRBV12-3 or TRBV12-4 and TRBJ2-5, with D possibly TRBD1 on 5 matching bases. This CDR3 has 13 amino acids. CDR3 residues: CVSSFQGPETQYF. CDR3 nucleotide sequence: TGTGTCAGCAGTTTTCAGGGTCCGGAGACCCAGTACTTC.

In its sample, this clonotype ranks as medium-sized (0.01 to 0.1%). This chain connects TRBV19 to TRBJ2-6; D gene ambiguous. CDR1 is LNHDA, CDR2 SQIVND, per germline (reference sequence). This CDR3 is 15 amino acids long. V was cut by 1 base and J by 0 bases, with 4 bases left in between. The CDR3 region has the DNA TGTGCCAGTAGTATAGCCCTCTCTGGGGCCAACGTCCTGACTTTC. Protein sequence: CASSIALSGANVLTF.

This clonotype has ten or more counts. J is TRBJ2-5 and V is TRBV28; D possibly corresponds to TRBD2 (5 bases). Germline values: CDR1 MDHEN, CDR2 SYDVKM. The CDR3 covers 15 residues. Deletions cut 6 bases from V and 2 bases from J, with 16 bases between. CDR3 sequence (DNA): TGTGCCAGCAGCTATACTGGACTCACACAAGAGACCCAGTACTTC. As protein: CASSYTGLTQETQYF.

This clonotype came up many times. The chain joins TRBV18 to TRBJ1-1, with 7 bases identical to TRBD1. CDR1 is KGHSH and CDR2 is LQKENI in the germline V gene. The V and J ends lost 7 bases and 3 bases, in that order; junction bases with no gene match: 5. This CDR3 comprises 13 residues. The CDR3 here is CASLTGADTEAFF. The CDR3, as DNA: TGTGCCAGCTTAACAGGGGCGGACACTGAAGCTTTCTTT.

Many counts were recorded for this clonotype. The chain couples TRBV7-2 to TRBJ2-3, with D possibly TRBD2 on 6 matching bases. From germline, CDR1 is SGHTA and CDR2 FQGNSA. Trimming left V 7 bases short and J 8 bases short, with 16 bases between. CDR3 length equals 13 residues. CDR3 bases: TGTGCCAGCACTACCGGGACTCTCAGTACGCAGTATTTT. It specifies CASTTGTLSTQYF.

This clonotype came up many times. CDR3 protein: CASSVTGTSGDSSYEQYF. The CDR3 DNA sequence: TGCGCCAGCAGCGTAACCGGGACTAGCGGGGATAGCTCCTACGAGCAGTACTTC. The J gene is TRBJ2-7, the V gene TRBV5-1, with 13 bases aligning to TRBD2. Germline CDR1 is SGHRS and CDR2 is YFSETQ. This CDR3 has 18 residues. Germline trimming cut 4 bases from V and 0 bases from J; bases unmatched to any gene: 10.

In its sample, this clonotype was seen many times. This chain connects TRBV27 to TRBJ2-5; no clear D gene. The CDR3 runs 13 residues. The V end lost 6 bases, the J end lost 0 bases, and 8 bases lay between the germline ends. Germline CDR1 MNHEY, CDR2 SMNVEV (reference sequence). Here the CDR3 reads CASRLSHQETQYF. The CDR3 nucleotides read TGTGCCAGCAGACTTTCCCACCAAGAGACCCAGTACTTC.